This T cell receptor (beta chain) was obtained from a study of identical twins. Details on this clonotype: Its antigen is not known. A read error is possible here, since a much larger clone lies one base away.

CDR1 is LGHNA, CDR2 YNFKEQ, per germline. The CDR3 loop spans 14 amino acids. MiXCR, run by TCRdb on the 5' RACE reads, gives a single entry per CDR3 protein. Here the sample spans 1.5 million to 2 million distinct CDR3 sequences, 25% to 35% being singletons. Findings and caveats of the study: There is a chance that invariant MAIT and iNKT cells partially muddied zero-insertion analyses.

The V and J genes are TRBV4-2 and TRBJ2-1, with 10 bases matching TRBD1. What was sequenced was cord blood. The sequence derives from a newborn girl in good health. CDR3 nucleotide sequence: TGTGCCGGCAGCAAAGGACAGGGGGAAAATGAGCAGTTCTTC. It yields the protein CAGSKGQGENEQFF.